Shown below are 18 T cell receptor beta chains from a single sample sequenced in a study of control samples from healthy donors and cancer patients. The table came from immunoSEQ multiplex PCR; TCRdb's copy has only in-frame clones and leaves some out. The sample has under 140,000 clones, 88% seen once. The sequenced material came from PBMCs. The receptors shown here come from an older woman with lung cancer.

The chain links TRBV11-1 to TRBJ1-2; D might be TRBD1 (5 bases). Trimming removed 2 bases from V and 5 bases from J, with 9 bases in between. The CDR3 consists of 13 residues. CDR1 and CDR2 (germline): SGHAT, FQDESV (reference sequence). CDR3 DNA: TGTGCCAGCAGCTTATTCGACAGTTATGGCTACACCTTC. Residues: CASSLFDSYGYTF.

As concerns this clone: The junction differs from germline at one of its ends, possibly a read error. V and J are TRBV6-1 and TRBJ1-1, with D possibly TRBD1 on 5 matching bases. This CDR3 is 13 amino acids long. Germline V gene data show CDR1 as MNHNS and CDR2 as SASEGT. CDR3 in DNA: TGTGCCAGCACCCCACAGGCGAACTCTGAAGCTTTCTTT. Translating it yields CASTPQANSEAFF.

J is TRBJ2-7 and V is TRBV4-2, with D possibly being TRBD2 (5 bases). Between the trimmed V and J ends, which lost 2 bases and 0 bases, there was a span of 14 bases. CDR3 length: 16 residues. Germline V lookup: CDR1 LGHNA, CDR2 YNFKEQ. CDR3: CASSQRADDSSYEQYF. The CDR3 DNA reads TGTGCCAGCAGCCAACGAGCGGATGATAGCTCCTACGAGCAGTACTTC.

The chain joins TRBV19 to TRBJ2-4; D perhaps matches TRBD1 (5 bases). CDR1 and CDR2 from the germline V gene are LNHDA and SQIVND (reference sequence). Deletions cut 7 bases from V and 1 base from J, with 11 bases between. The CDR3 has 14 amino acids. In DNA form, the CDR3 reads TGTGCCAGTACGGATGGGGCGGCCAAAAACATTCAGTACTTC. Its protein product is CASTDGAAKNIQYF.

This clone occurred once. This chain joins TRBV19 and TRBJ2-7; 7 bases are a match to TRBD2. V lost 3 bases to trimming and J lost 0 bases; unmatched junction nucleotides: 5. This CDR3 is built from 15 residues. Germline CDR1 LNHDA, CDR2 SQIVND (reference sequence). CDR3 sequence reads: CASSIWGGSSYEQYF. CDR3 in DNA: TGTGCCAGTAGTATCTGGGGGGGTAGCTCCTACGAGCAGTACTTC.

The chain joins TRBV7-3 to TRBJ1-3, with a possible D match to TRBD1 (5 bases). Germline V lookup: CDR1 SGHTA, CDR2 FQGTGA. The V gene lost 2 bases and the J gene lost 0 bases, with 5 bases spanning the gap. The length of the CDR3 is 14 residues. The CDR3 DNA follows: TGTGCCAGCAGCTTACAGGGCTCTGGAAACACCATATATTTT. It codes for CASSLQGSGNTIYF.

The table lists this clone with a count of one. The V call is TRBV5-6, the J call TRBJ2-5; D may be TRBD2 (5 bases). Germline values: CDR1 SGHDT, CDR2 YYEEEE. This CDR3 is 15 amino acids long. The V end lost 4 bases, the J end lost 0 bases, and 13 bases lay between the germline ends. The CDR3 loop reads CASSRGLYNQETQYF. CDR3 coding DNA: TGTGCCAGCAGCCGAGGACTCTACAACCAAGAGACCCAGTACTTC.

This chain connects TRBV19 to TRBJ1-5; tentative D call: TRBD1 (6 bases). This CDR3 has 14 amino acids. Germline CDR1 is LNHDA and CDR2 is SQIVND (reference sequence). The V end was cut by 6 bases, the J end by 4 bases, with 13 bases between. The CDR3 sequence is CASSPGQPNQPQHF. CDR3 bases: TGTGCCAGTAGCCCCGGACAGCCTAATCAGCCCCAGCATTTT.

The CDR3 region is CASSERGEGKFYEQYF. The DNA of the CDR3 is TGCGCCAGCAGTGAGAGAGGGGAAGGAAAATTCTACGAGCAGTACTTC. The V gene is TRBV10-1, the J gene TRBJ2-7, with D perhaps given as TRBD1 or TRBD2 (5 bases each). The V and J ends lost 2 bases and 3 bases respectively, with 17 bases between them. The CDR3 has 16 amino acids. Germline lookup yields CDR1 WNHNN and CDR2 SYGVQD (reference sequence).

CDR3 sequence: CASSIRGYNEQFF. The CDR3, as DNA: TGTGCCAGCAGTATCCGGGGATACAATGAGCAGTTCTTC. The rearrangement joins TRBV7-9 to TRBJ2-1; D might be TRBD2 (5 bases). The CDR3 contains 13 residues. CDR1 SEHNR and CDR2 FQNEAQ come from the germline V gene (reference sequence). Trimming cost V 6 bases and J 4 bases, with 10 bases left between them.

This chain uses TRBV2 with TRBJ2-7; tentative D call: TRBD1 (5 bases). Germline-derived CDR1 and CDR2 are SNHLY and FYNNEI. The CDR3 contains 13 residues. V was pared by 4 bases and J by 1 base, with 8 bases between. Here the CDR3 reads CASSVTVSYEQYF. CDR3 DNA: TGTGCCAGCAGTGTGACAGTTTCCTACGAGCAGTACTTC.

The chain joins TRBV6-5 to TRBJ2-7; tentative D call: TRBD1 (5 bases). This CDR3 has 14 amino acids. V was cut by 11 bases and J by 5 bases, with 22 bases left in between. Looked up from germline, CDR1 is MNHEY and CDR2 is SVGAGI. The CDR3 protein is CAATTVQGSNEQYF. The CDR3 nucleotides are TGTGCCGCTACTACAGTGCAGGGTTCTAACGAGCAGTACTTC.

This rearrangement joins TRBV27 to TRBJ2-1, with no clear D. Germline CDR1 and CDR2: MNHEY and SMNVEV (reference sequence). The germline V and J ends were trimmed by 5 bases and 4 bases, with 6 bases remaining between them. This CDR3 is 12 amino acids long. DNA for the CDR3: TGTGCCAGCAGTGGATTGTACAATGAGCAGTTCTTC. This gives the protein CASSGLYNEQFF.

This chain links TRBV19 with TRBJ1-5; 7 bases are shared with TRBD1. Trimming took 5 bases from V and 7 from J; bases not matched to a gene: 14. The CDR3 consists of 16 residues. Germline V gene lookup returns CDR1 LNHDA and CDR2 SQIVND (reference sequence). In DNA form, the CDR3 reads TGTGCCAGTAGTGTTAGACAGGGAGAAGGTCGCCAGCCCCAGCATTTT. Protein product: CASSVRQGEGRQPQHF.

The chain combines TRBV14 with TRBJ2-1, with TRBD2 matching 10 bases. Germline V CDR1 and CDR2: SGHDN, FVKESK. This CDR3 contains 18 residues. V shed 1 base and J 8 bases; nucleotides not matched to a gene: 14. For the CDR3, the DNA is TGTGCCAGCAGCCAAGGTCGGCAAGCGGGGGGGCTTTTAGATGAGCAGTTCTTC. Residues: CASSQGRQAGGLLDEQFF. Combining the CDR3 with reference TRBV14 and TRBJ2-1 gives the whole variable domain EAGVTQFPSHSVIEKGQTVTLRCDPISGHDNLYWYRRVMGKEIKFLLHFVKESKQDESGMPNNRFLAERTGGTYSTLKVQPAELEDSGVYFCASSQGRQAGGLLDEQFFGPGTRLTVL.

The chain carries TRBV7-3 and TRBJ2-6; 7 bases fit TRBD2. The CDR3 length is 17 residues. With 3 bases clipped from V and 1 base from J, the junction kept 6 bases outside the gene matches. The germline gives CDR1 SGHTA, CDR2 FQGTGA. The CDR3 coding sequence is TGTGCCAGCAGCTTGTCGGGAGGAATGTCTGGGGCCAACGTCCTGACTTTC. This encodes CASSLSGGMSGANVLTF.

The rearrangement uses TRBV20-1 and TRBJ2-3; TRBD2 aligns across 11 bases. This CDR3 comprises 16 residues. J was trimmed by 6 bases and V by 3 bases; bases with no gene match: 11. Germline CDR1 and CDR2: DFQATT and SNEGSKA (reference sequence). The chain's CDR3 is CSASLGSGGAFDTQYF. The CDR3 bases are TGCAGTGCTAGTCTCGGTAGCGGGGGGGCTTTCGATACGCAGTATTTT.

The CDR3 is CAWSGSRGETQYF. The CDR3 bases are TGTGCCTGGAGTGGGTCCAGGGGAGAGACCCAGTACTTC. The chain carries TRBV30 and TRBJ2-5; possible D gene TRBD1, 6 bases. The CDR3 contains 13 residues. The germline V gene encodes CDR1 GTSNPN and CDR2 SVGIG (reference sequence). V was shortened by 1 base and J by 4 bases, with 10 bases between the two germline ends.